These 11 T cell receptor beta chains were sequenced from one sample in a study of T cells in Graves' hyperthyroidism and ophthalmopathy. The TCR beta CDR3 regions underwent amplification using RNA transcripts as the source. During a first-round RT-PCR of the TCR CDR3, the HTBI primer set was used. Via MiXCR, TCRdb re-called the multiplex PCR reads, giving one row per CDR3 protein. The sample has around 400,000 distinct CDR3 sequences; 15% to 19% are singletons. Sequencing input: blood. The origin of the receptors is a woman aged 18 to 35 with Graves' hyperthyroidism that later progressed to Graves' ophthalmopathy.

This clonotype was detected only a few times. V is TRBV15 and J is TRBJ2-1, with 9 nucleotides matching TRBD2. Losses at the gene ends were 6 bases for V and 3 bases for J; bases not matched to a gene: 9. The CDR3 is 16 residues long. The germline V gene encodes CDR1 LNHNV and CDR2 YYDKDF (reference sequence). The CDR3 DNA reads TGTGCCACCAGTGTCTCGGCGGGAGGGGGCTACAATGAGCAGTTCTTC. Its translation: CATSVSAGGGYNEQFF.

The table lists this clonotype with a few counts. The chain joins TRBV9 to TRBJ2-1, with TRBD1 as a possible D gene (5 bases). Trimming removed 0 bases from V and 2 bases from J, with 9 bases in between. The CDR3 extends over 15 amino acids. The germline V gene has CDR1 SGDLS and CDR2 YYNGEE. CDR3 protein: CASSVEGIAYNEQFF. The CDR3 bases are TGTGCCAGCAGCGTAGAGGGGATCGCCTACAATGAGCAGTTCTTC.

This sequence joins TRBV7-8 and TRBJ2-2; 8 bases map to TRBD2. V shed 10 bases, J shed 5 bases, and the junction held 15 bases outside the gene matches. The germline V gene encodes CDR1 SGHVS and CDR2 FQNEAQ. The CDR3 has 16 amino acids. The DNA for the CDR3 is TGTGCCACCGGGGTAGGAGCGGGAGTCGGTACCGGGGAGCTGTTTTTT. This codes for CATGVGAGVGTGELFF.

The sample holds many counts of this clonotype. The rearrangement links TRBV12-3 or TRBV12-4 to TRBJ2-1, with D perhaps assigned TRBD1 or TRBD2 (5 bases each). Trimming pared 7 bases from V and 3 bases from J, leaving 19 bases between. The CDR3 is 16 residues long. CDR3 bases: TGTGCCAGCACCTACGGGGCCAGTCCTTACTACAATGAGCAGTTCTTC. Residues: CASTYGASPYYNEQFF.

This clonotype was seen a handful of times. DNA of the CDR3: TGTGCCAGCAGCTTGGGGACATCAACAACATATGGCTACACCTTC. Translated, it gives CASSLGTSTTYGYTF. This chain joins TRBV5-5 and TRBJ1-2; perhaps TRBD1 as D (5 bases). Between the trimmed V and J ends, which lost 0 bases and 5 bases, there was a span of 14 bases. CDR1 SGHKS and CDR2 YYEKEE come from the germline V gene (reference sequence). The CDR3 covers 15 residues.

This clonotype was detected a few times. Just one base apart from a much larger clone, this may be a read error. The chain employs TRBV20-1 and TRBJ2-5; D unclear. CDR3 size: 16 residues. Per germline, CDR1 DFQATT and CDR2 SNEGSKA (reference sequence). CDR3 coding DNA: TGCAGTGCTAGATCCTGGTTTAGCTGGTACCAAGAGACCCGGTACTTC. Protein product: CSARSWFSWYQETRYF.

The chain recombines TRBV29-1 with TRBJ1-1; a possible D gene is TRBD1 (6 bases). Per germline, CDR1 SQVTM and CDR2 ANQGSEA. The V end was cut by 6 bases, the J end by 5 bases, with 16 bases between. The CDR3 loop spans 13 amino acids. The CDR3 is CSVTPGVWTEAFF. The CDR3, as DNA: TGCAGCGTCACCCCAGGGGTATGGACTGAAGCTTTCTTT.

This clonotype was seen more than once but under ten times. The chain recombines TRBV3-1 with TRBJ2-2; 8 nucleotides agree with TRBD2. The CDR3 extends over 14 amino acids. Germline trimming cut 4 bases from V and 7 bases from J; bases unmatched to any gene: 5. Germline V gene data show CDR1 as LGHDT and CDR2 as YNNKEL (reference sequence). The CDR3 spells CASSPAGEFGELFF. Here the CDR3 DNA reads TGTGCCAGCAGCCCAGCGGGAGAATTCGGGGAGCTGTTTTTT. Filled out from reference TRBV3-1 and TRBJ2-2, the complete variable domain reads DTAVSQTPKYLVTQMGNDKSIKCEQNLGHDTMYWYKQDSKKFLKIMFSYNNKELIINETVPNRFSPKSPDKAHLNLHINSLELGDSAVYFCASSPAGEFGELFFGEGSRLTVL.

This clonotype was counted many times. The chain carries TRBV27 and TRBJ2-7; 15 bases agree with TRBD2. The V gene end was trimmed by 4 bases and the J gene end by 3 bases; junction bases not matched to a gene: 13. CDR1 is MNHEY, CDR2 SMNVEV, per germline (reference sequence). CDR3 length: 19 amino acids. The CDR3, as DNA: TGTGCCAGCAGTTACTCGGGACTAGCGGGAGGCTTGGGGTTCTACGAGCAGTACTTC. Translated: CASSYSGLAGGLGFYEQYF.

The chain combines TRBV20-1 with TRBJ1-6; 10 bases are a match to TRBD1. CDR3 length: 12 residues. Per the germline V gene, CDR1 is DFQATT and CDR2 is SNEGSKA (reference sequence). J lost 7 bases, V lost 7 bases, and 1 base had no gene match. CDR3 amino acids: CSGGQGNSPLHF. In DNA form, the CDR3 reads TGCAGTGGGGGACAGGGGAATTCACCCCTCCACTTT.

This clonotype was seen repeatedly, ten times or more. The chain joins TRBV3-1 to TRBJ1-1; no firm D call. This CDR3 has 15 residues. The V gene's germline CDR1 is LGHDT and CDR2 YNNKEL (reference sequence). Deletions cut 0 bases from V and 6 bases from J, with 14 bases between. The CDR3 reads CASSQEFRGSAEAFF. The CDR3 region has the DNA TGTGCCAGCAGCCAAGAGTTTCGAGGCTCCGCTGAAGCTTTCTTT.